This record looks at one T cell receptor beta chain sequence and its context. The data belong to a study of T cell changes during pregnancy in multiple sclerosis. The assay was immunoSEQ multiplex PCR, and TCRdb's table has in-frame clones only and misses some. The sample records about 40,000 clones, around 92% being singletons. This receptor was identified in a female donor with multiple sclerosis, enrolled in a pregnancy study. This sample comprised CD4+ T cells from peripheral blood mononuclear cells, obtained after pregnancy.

The CDR3 DNA follows: TGTGCCAGCAGCTTAAGTCCCGGGACAGGGGTTCGTCAGCCCCAGCATTTT. Translation gives CASSLSPGTGVRQPQHF. V is TRBV7-2 and J is TRBJ1-5; TRBD1 matches 10 bases. CDR1 SGHTA and CDR2 FQGNSA come from the germline V gene. This CDR3 is 17 amino acids long. Trimming at V came to 2 bases and at J to 6 bases, leaving 10 bases not matched to a gene.